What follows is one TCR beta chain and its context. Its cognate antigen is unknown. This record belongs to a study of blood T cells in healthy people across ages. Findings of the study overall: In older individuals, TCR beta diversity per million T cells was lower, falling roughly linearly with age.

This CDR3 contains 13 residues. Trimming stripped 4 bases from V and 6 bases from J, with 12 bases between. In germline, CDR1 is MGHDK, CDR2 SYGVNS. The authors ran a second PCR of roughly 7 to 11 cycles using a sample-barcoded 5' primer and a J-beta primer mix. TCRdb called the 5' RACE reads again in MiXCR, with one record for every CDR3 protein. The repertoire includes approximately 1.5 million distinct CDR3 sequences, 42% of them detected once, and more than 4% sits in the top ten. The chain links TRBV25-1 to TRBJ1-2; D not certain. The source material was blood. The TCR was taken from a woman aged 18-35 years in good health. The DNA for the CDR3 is TGTGCCAGCAGTGCATCAGGAGTCCATGGCTACACCTTC. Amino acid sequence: CASSASGVHGYTF.